The source of this TCR beta chain is a study of T cell changes during pregnancy in multiple sclerosis (dated by TCRdb to between 2018 and 2021). Background on the whole study: The study looked at changes in the T cell repertoire across pregnancy in women with multiple sclerosis.

Sequences SGHNT (CDR1) and YYREEE (CDR2) are obtained from the germline V gene (reference sequence). The CDR3, cysteine through phenylalanine, is 14 amino acids long. Only the CDR3 DNA is retained, 42 bases long and in frame from the first base. Compared with germline, V lacks 5 bases and J lacks 7 bases; bases without a gene match: 9. Library method: the immunoSEQ multiplex PCR assay. TCRdb limited this immuneACCESS table to in-frame rearrangements with V and J called. A share of clones is missing; checked studies link under half to unresolved V genes, and the rest is unexplained. This sample has some 66,000 clones in its table, and 90% to 95% of those were observed once. The ten most abundant clones make up roughly 5.2% of the sample. Note on this clone: Its antigen has not been determined. There are no base qualities to consult, and no much larger clone falls within one base.

The rearrangement joined TRBV5-4 to TRBJ2-1; TRBD2 agrees with 7 junctional bases. The sequences come from CD8+ T cells from peripheral blood mononuclear cells, collected before pregnancy. The origin of this receptor is a female donor with multiple sclerosis, enrolled in a pregnancy study. For the CDR3, the sequence is CASRPTSEGNEQFF. At the DNA level, the sequence is TGTGCCAGCAGACCCACTAGCGAGGGTAATGAGCAGTTCTTC.